Listed here are 10 T cell receptor beta chains from one sample, sequenced in a study of cytomegalovirus exposure and HLA in healthy donors. PCR primers comprised 60 Vbeta and 13 Jbeta primers. The method was immunoSEQ multiplex PCR; TCRdb's version includes in-frame clones alone and lacks a portion of them. The sample consists of 150,000 to 200,000 clones, around 77% of them appearing once. Material: PBMCs. These receptors originate from a woman in her thirties in good health and CMV-seronegative.

The chain couples TRBV11-2 to TRBJ1-5; D ambiguous. Trimming removed 2 bases from V and 0 bases from J, with 8 bases in between. CDR1 and CDR2 from the germline V gene are SGHAT and FQNNGV. The CDR3 runs 15 residues. The CDR3 DNA follows: TGTGCCAGCAGCTTAAATGGAGATAGCAATCAGCCCCAGCATTTT. Translated: CASSLNGDSNQPQHF.

The chain combines TRBV18 with TRBJ2-2, with 9 bases that match TRBD1. Germline V gene data show CDR1 as KGHSH and CDR2 as LQKENI. The V gene end was trimmed by 3 bases and the J gene end by 0 bases; junction bases not matched to a gene: 5. This CDR3 has 17 residues. CDR3 amino acids: CASSPPDRGPNTGELFF. The CDR3 DNA follows: TGTGCCAGCTCACCTCCGGACAGGGGCCCGAACACCGGGGAGCTGTTTTTT.

This clone has only one observation. The V call is TRBV4-1, the J call TRBJ1-2; 7 nucleotides match TRBD1. The germline V gene has CDR1 MGHRA and CDR2 YSYEKL. The CDR3 sequence is 18 residues long. V was pared by 2 bases and J by 5 bases, with 17 bases of the junction left unmatched. The CDR3 region has the DNA TGCGCCAGCAGCCAAACCAATTTACAGGGGATCACCCTATATGGCTACACCTTC. Encoded protein: CASSQTNLQGITLYGYTF.

V usage is TRBV27 and J usage is TRBJ2-7; TRBD2 matches at 12 bases. This CDR3 is 16 amino acids long. Germline V CDR1 and CDR2: MNHEY, SMNVEV (reference sequence). With 5 bases clipped from V and 7 bases from J, the junction kept 12 bases outside the gene matches. The CDR3 DNA reads as TGTGCCAGCAGTCCTCCGACTAGCGGGAGTTATTTAGAGCAGTACTTC. Amino acid sequence: CASSPPTSGSYLEQYF.

The CDR3 loop reads CASSIPWDSGEQYF. Here the CDR3 DNA reads TGTGCCAGTAGTATTCCCTGGGACAGCGGCGAGCAGTACTTC. The V and J genes are TRBV19 and TRBJ2-7; TRBD1 matches 7 bases. V gave up 3 bases and J gave up 6 bases; unmatched junction bases: 8. The germline V gene has CDR1 LNHDA and CDR2 SQIVND (reference sequence). The CDR3 loop spans 14 amino acids. Drawing the rest from reference TRBV19 and TRBJ2-7, the complete variable domain is DGGITQSPKYLFRKEGQNVTLSCEQNLNHDAMYWYRQDPGQGLRLIYYSQIVNDFQKGDIAEGYSVSREKKESFPLTVTSAQKNPTAFYLCASSIPWDSGEQYFGPGTRLTVT.

Notes on this clone: The DNA is omitted, as the CDR3 cannot be located on it reliably, and the CDR3 follows TCRdb's listing. This chain uses TRBV5-1 with TRBJ2-7; the table's D call, TRBD1, has no DNA check behind it. Including both end residues, the CDR3 is 21 amino acids long. The germline V gene encodes CDR1 SGHRS and CDR2 YFSETQ. CDR3 loop: CASALKPTSSTSGTRSYEQYF.

This clone was recorded only once. This chain uses TRBV5-4 with TRBJ1-1; D might be TRBD1 (6 bases). V gave up 5 bases and J gave up 3 bases, with 11 bases separating them. CDR1 is SGHNT and CDR2 is YYREEE in the germline V gene (reference sequence). This CDR3 is built from 13 residues. The CDR3 region has the DNA TGTGCCAGCAGGAGGACAGCGGACACTGAAGCTTTCTTT. Its translation: CASRRTADTEAFF.

This chain links TRBV5-1 with TRBJ2-1; 12 positions agree with TRBD2. Germline V CDR1 and CDR2: SGHRS, YFSETQ. This CDR3 is built from 16 residues. V was pared by 3 bases and J by 6 bases, with 7 bases of the junction left unmatched. The chain's CDR3 is CASSSSLAGGPNEQFF. The DNA of the CDR3 is TGCGCCAGCAGCTCATCCCTAGCGGGGGGGCCCAATGAGCAGTTCTTC. The whole variable domain, remainder taken from reference TRBV5-1 and TRBJ2-1, is KAGVTQTPRYLIKTRGQQVTLSCSPISGHRSVSWYQQTPGQGLQFLFEYFSETQRNKGNFPGRFSGRQFSNSRSEMNVSTLELGDSALYLCASSSSLAGGPNEQFFGPGTRLTVL.

The chain is built from TRBV19 and TRBJ1-3; D gene ambiguous. Germline CDR1 LNHDA, CDR2 SQIVND (reference sequence). The ends were cut back, 3 bases at V and 4 bases at J, with 13 bases in the middle. The CDR3 is 15 residues long. In DNA form, the CDR3 reads TGTGCCAGTAGTATGGCTGCGACAACGGGAAACACCATATATTTT. It yields the protein CASSMAATTGNTIYF.

This clone has just a few counts. The CDR3: CASSQGDNLYSPLHF. DNA for the CDR3: TGCGCCAGCAGCCAAGGAGACAACCTGTATTCACCCCTCCACTTT. V is TRBV4-1 and J is TRBJ1-6; no clear D gene. The CDR3 sequence is 15 residues long. The V and J ends lost 1 base and 8 bases respectively, with 12 bases between them. Germline V gene data show CDR1 as MGHRA and CDR2 as YSYEKL.